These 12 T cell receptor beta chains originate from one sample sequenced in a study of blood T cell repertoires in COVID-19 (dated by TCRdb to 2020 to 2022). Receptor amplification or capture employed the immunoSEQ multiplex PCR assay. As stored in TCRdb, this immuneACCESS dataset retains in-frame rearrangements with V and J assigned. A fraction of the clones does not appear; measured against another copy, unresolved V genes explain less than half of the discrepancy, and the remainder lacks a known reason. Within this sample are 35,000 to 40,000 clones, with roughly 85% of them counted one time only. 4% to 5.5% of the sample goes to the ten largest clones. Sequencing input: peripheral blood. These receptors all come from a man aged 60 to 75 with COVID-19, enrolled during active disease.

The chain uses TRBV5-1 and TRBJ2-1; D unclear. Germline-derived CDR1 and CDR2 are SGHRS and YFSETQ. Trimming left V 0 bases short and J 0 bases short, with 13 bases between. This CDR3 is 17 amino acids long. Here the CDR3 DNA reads TGCGCCAGCAGCTTGGGGGCCGGCATCAGCTCCTACAATGAGCAGTTCTTC. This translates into CASSLGAGISSYNEQFF.

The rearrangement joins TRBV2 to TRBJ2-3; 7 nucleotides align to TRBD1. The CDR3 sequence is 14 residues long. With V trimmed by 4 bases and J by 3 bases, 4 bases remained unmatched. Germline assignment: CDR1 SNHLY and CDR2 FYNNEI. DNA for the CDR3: TGTGCCAGCAGTGGGGGACAGAGAACAGATACGCAGTATTTT. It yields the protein CASSGGQRTDTQYF.

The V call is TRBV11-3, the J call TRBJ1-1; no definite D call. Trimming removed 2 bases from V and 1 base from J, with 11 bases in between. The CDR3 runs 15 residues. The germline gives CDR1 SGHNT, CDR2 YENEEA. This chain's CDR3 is CASSLSGKGNTEAFF. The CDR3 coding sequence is TGTGCCAGCAGCTTATCAGGCAAAGGGAACACTGAAGCTTTCTTT.

This CDR3 reads CASSAQDGYTF. CDR3 DNA: TGCGCCAGCAGCGCACAGGATGGCTACACCTTC. The rearrangement joins TRBV5-1 to TRBJ1-2; perhaps TRBD1 as D (5 bases). In germline, CDR1 is SGHRS, CDR2 YFSETQ. V lost 4 bases to trimming and J lost 6 bases, with 7 bases between them. The length of the CDR3 is 11 residues.

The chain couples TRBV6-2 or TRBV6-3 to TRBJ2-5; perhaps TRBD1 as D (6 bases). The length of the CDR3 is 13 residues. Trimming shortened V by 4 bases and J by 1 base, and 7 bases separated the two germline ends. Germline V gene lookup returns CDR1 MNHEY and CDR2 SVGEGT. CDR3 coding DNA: TGTGCCAGCAGTTGGACAGTCCAAGAGACCCAGTACTTC. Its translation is CASSWTVQETQYF.

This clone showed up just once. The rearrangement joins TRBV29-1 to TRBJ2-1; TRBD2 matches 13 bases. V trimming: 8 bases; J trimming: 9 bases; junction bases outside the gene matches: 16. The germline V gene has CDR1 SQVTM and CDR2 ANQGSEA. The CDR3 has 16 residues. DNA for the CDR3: TGCAGCCTCAGGGACGGGGGGACTAGCGGGAACAGTGAGCAGTTCTTC. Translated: CSLRDGGTSGNSEQFF.

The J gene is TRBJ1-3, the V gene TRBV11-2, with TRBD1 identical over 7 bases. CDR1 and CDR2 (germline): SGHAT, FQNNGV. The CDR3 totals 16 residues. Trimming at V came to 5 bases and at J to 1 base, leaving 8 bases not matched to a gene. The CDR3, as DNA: TGTGCCAGCAGCCGCGGACAGGTCAGATCTGGAAACACCATATATTTT. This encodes CASSRGQVRSGNTIYF.

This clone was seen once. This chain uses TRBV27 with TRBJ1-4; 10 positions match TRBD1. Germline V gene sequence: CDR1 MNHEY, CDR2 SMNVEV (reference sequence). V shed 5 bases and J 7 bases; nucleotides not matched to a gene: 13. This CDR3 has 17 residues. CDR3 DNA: TGTGCCAGCAGTCTCTACCCTAGGACAGGGGGAAGTGAAAAACTGTTTTTT. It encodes CASSLYPRTGGSEKLFF.

CDR3 residues: CASSLEQGMNTEAFF. CDR3 coding DNA: TGTGCCAGCAGCTTAGAACAGGGAATGAACACTGAAGCTTTCTTT. V gene TRBV7-3 combines with J gene TRBJ1-1, with D possibly TRBD1 on 6 matching bases. Trimming removed 2 bases from V and 0 bases from J, with 10 bases in between. Germline-derived CDR1 and CDR2 are SGHTA and FQGTGA. The CDR3 runs 15 residues.

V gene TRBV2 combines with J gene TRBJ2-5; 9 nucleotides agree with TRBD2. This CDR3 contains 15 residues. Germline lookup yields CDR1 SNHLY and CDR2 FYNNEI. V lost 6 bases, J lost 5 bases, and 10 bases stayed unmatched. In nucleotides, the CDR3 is TGTGCCAGCAGGCAAGGTAGCGGGAGTACGGAGACCCAGTACTTC. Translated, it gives CASRQGSGSTETQYF.

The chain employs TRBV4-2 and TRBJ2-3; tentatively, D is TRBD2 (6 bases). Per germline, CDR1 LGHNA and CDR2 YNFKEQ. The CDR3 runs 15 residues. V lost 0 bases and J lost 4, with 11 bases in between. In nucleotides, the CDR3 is TGTGCCAGCAGCCAAGAGCGGGATCAGTCAGATACGCAGTATTTT. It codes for CASSQERDQSDTQYF.

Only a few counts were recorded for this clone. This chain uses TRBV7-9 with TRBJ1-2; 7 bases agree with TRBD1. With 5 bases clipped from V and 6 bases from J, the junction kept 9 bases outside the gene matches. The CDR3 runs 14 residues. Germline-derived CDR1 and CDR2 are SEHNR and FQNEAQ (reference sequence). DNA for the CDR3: TGTGCCAGCAGCCCCGGGTACAGGGGTGATGGCTACACCTTC. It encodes CASSPGYRGDGYTF. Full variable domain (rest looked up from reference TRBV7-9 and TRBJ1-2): DTGVSQNPRHKITKRGQNVTFRCDPISEHNRLYWYRQTLGQGPEFLTYFQNEAQLEKSRLLSDRFSAERPKGSFSTLEIQRTEQGDSAMYLCASSPGYRGDGYTFGSGTRLTVV.